A selection of T cell receptor beta chains follows, all from one sample in a study of memory CD8 T cells in hepatitis C reinfection. Sequencing used immunoSEQ multiplex PCR; TCRdb keeps in-frame clones, though not all of them. The repertoire consists of some 44,000 clones, with 75% to 90% occurring once and the leading ten covering around 0.78%. The sample taken for sequencing was naive CD8+ T cells sorted from blood. All receptors come from a man aged 18 to 29 with hepatitis C virus infection. Both conserved end residues are part of each CDR3. The D gene is left open where the match is weak. A row's size may be missing; if present it is once, few, many or a size class.

clone size,V gene,J gene,D gene,CDR3 DNA,CDR3 protein
-,TRBV30,TRBJ1-6,-,TGTGCCTGGACTGCTGCGGATTCACCCCTCCACTTT,CAWTAADSPLHF
-,TRBV4-1,TRBJ2-2,-,TGCGCCAGCAGCCTTATTGGCACCGCGGAGCTGTTTTTT,CASSLIGTAELFF
-,TRBV19,TRBJ1-1,-,TGTGCCAGTGAGACCGGGACAAGGGCTGAAGCTTTCTTT,CASETGTRAEAFF
-,TRBV13,TRBJ2-7,-,TGTGCCAGCAGCTTCGGGAGAACCTACGAGCAGTACTTC,CASSFGRTYEQYF
-,TRBV6-5,TRBJ1-2,-,TGTGCCAGCGACGCGGGGTTGAACTATGGCTACACCTTC,CASDAGLNYGYTF
-,TRBV29-1,TRBJ2-3,TRBD2,TGCAGCGTTGAAAGTAGCGGGGGATTGAAAGAGTCCACAGATACGCAGTATTTT,CSVESSGGLKESTDTQYF
-,TRBV7-9,TRBJ2-3,TRBD2,TGTGCCAGCAGCTCGACTAGCGGGGGGGTCACAGATACGCAGTATTTT,CASSSTSGGVTDTQYF
few,TRBV5-1,TRBJ1-5,-,TGCGCCAGCAGCTTGGAAGAGAAGCAGCCCCAGCATTTT,CASSLEEKQPQHF
-,TRBV7-2,TRBJ2-7,TRBD2,TGTGCCAGCAGCCCCTCAAGCGGGAGGGTTTACTACGAGCAGTACTTC,CASSPSSGRVYYEQYF
few,TRBV4-3,TRBJ1-2,-,TGCGCCAGCAGCCAAGTGGTTAGGGAGGACTATGGCTACACCTTC,CASSQVVREDYGYTF
-,TRBV7-6,TRBJ2-7,TRBD2,TGTGCCAGCAGCCTTACTAGCGGGGACTACGAGCAGTACTTC,CASSLTSGDYEQYF
few,TRBV5-6,TRBJ2-7,TRBD2,TGTGCCAGCAGTTCCGGGACTAGCTACGAGCAGTACTTC,CASSSGTSYEQYF
-,TRBV7-8,TRBJ2-7,-,TGTGCCAGCAGCTTGCAGAACGTCTACGAGCAGTACTTC,CASSLQNVYEQYF
-,TRBV7-8,TRBJ2-2,-,TGTGCCAGCAGCCTCTCCCAGGGCGGGACGCACACCGGGGAGCTGTTTTTT,CASSLSQGGTHTGELFF
-,TRBV4-3,TRBJ1-4,-,TGCGCCAGCAGCCCGGACAGTTATAATGAAAAACTGTTTTTT,CASSPDSYNEKLFF
-,TRBV6-1,TRBJ2-3,-,TGTGCTACCCAGGCTTTTGAAACAGATACGCAGTATTTT,CATQAFETDTQYF
-,TRBV30,TRBJ2-3,TRBD2,TGTGCCTGGAGTGTACGACTAGCGGTAAGCACAGATACGCAGTATTTT,CAWSVRLAVSTDTQYF
-,TRBV2,TRBJ2-7,TRBD2,TGTGCCAGCAGTGAATCCTCCGAACTAGCGGACGAGCAGTACTTC,CASSESSELADEQYF
-,TRBV7-8,TRBJ2-2,TRBD1,TGTGCCAGCAGCTCTCCGGGACAGGGAAACACCGGGGAGCTGTTTTTT,CASSSPGQGNTGELFF
-,TRBV10-3,TRBJ2-1,TRBD1,TGTGCCATCAGCAATGACATGACAGGGAACTTTCTGGGATTGCAAAATGAGCAGTTCTTC,CAISNDMTGNFLGLQNEQFF
-,TRBV6-6,TRBJ2-3,-,TGTGCCAGCAGTTACTCGCCCTTAGAGCAGTATTTT,CASSYSPLEQYF
-,TRBV11-2,TRBJ2-1,-,TGTGCCAGCAGCTTATTTCCAAGCGATGAGCAGTTCTTC,CASSLFPSDEQFF
-,TRBV7-6,TRBJ2-2,TRBD2,TGTGCCAGGGGATGGGGGGGAGAGAACACCGGGGAGCTGTTTTTT,CARGWGGENTGELFF
-,TRBV15,TRBJ2-3,TRBD2,TGTGCCACCAGCAGCGACACTAGCGCAGATACGCAGTATTTT,CATSSDTSADTQYF
-,TRBV7-8,TRBJ2-4,TRBD2,TGTGCCAGCAGCACCTGGACTAGCGGGGAGGTGGACATTCAGTACTTC,CASSTWTSGEVDIQYF
-,TRBV6-1,TRBJ2-1,-,TGTGCCACCATCTCTGGGAGGAGCTCCTACAATGAGCAGTTCTTC,CATISGRSSYNEQFF
few,TRBV27,TRBJ1-3,-,TGTGCCAGCAGTCTACGGGGGGGTGGAAACACCATATATTTT,CASSLRGGGNTIYF
-,TRBV29-1,TRBJ1-1,TRBD1,TGCAGCGTTGAAACCGGGACAGGGGGGAACACTGAAGCTTTCTTT,CSVETGTGGNTEAFF
-,TRBV27,TRBJ2-7,TRBD2,TGTGCCAGCAGGCTAACTAGCGCGGCCTACGAGCAGTACTTC,CASRLTSAAYEQYF
-,TRBV6-5,TRBJ1-5,TRBD1,TGTGCCAGCAGTGGCAGGGGGCTTCAGCCCCAGCATTTT,CASSGRGLQPQHF
-,TRBV4-1,TRBJ2-1,-,TGCGCCAGCAGCCACTCGGCGGGGAGCTCCTACAATGAGCAGTTCTTC,CASSHSAGSSYNEQFF
-,TRBV5-1,TRBJ1-1,TRBD1,TGCGCCAGCAGCCTGGGACAGGGGCTATTCACTGAAGCTTTCTTT,CASSLGQGLFTEAFF
-,TRBV7-6,TRBJ1-5,-,TGTGCCAGCAGCTTAGGGCCGTCAGTTCCTAGCAATCAGCCCCAGCATTTT,CASSLGPSVPSNQPQHF
-,TRBV19,TRBJ1-2,TRBD1,TGTGCCAGTAGTATCGGGACAGGGCCACGTATTTATGGCTACACCTTC,CASSIGTGPRIYGYTF
once,TRBV5-1,TRBJ2-1,TRBD2,TGCGCCAGCAGCTCGAGCGGGGTAGGGTCCAATGAGCAGTTCTTC,CASSSSGVGSNEQFF
-,TRBV29-1,TRBJ2-1,TRBD1,TGCAGCGTTGAAACAGGGGGCATCGACAATGAGCAGTTCTTC,CSVETGGIDNEQFF
-,TRBV9,TRBJ2-1,-,TGTGCCAGCAGCGTAGTGCCAGGAGGGAGCTCCTACAATGAGCAGTTCTTC,CASSVVPGGSSYNEQFF
-,TRBV7-9,TRBJ2-7,-,TGTGCCAGCAGCACCCGGGCGGACTCACCCTACGAGCAGTACTTC,CASSTRADSPYEQYF
-,TRBV28,TRBJ1-1,-,TGTGCCAGCAGTCGCCCGGGGAGCACTGAAGCTTTCTTT,CASSRPGSTEAFF
-,TRBV6-1,TRBJ2-7,-,TGTGCCAGCAGTGAGCTAATCGGTGGCTACGAGCAGTACTTC,CASSELIGGYEQYF
-,TRBV5-6,TRBJ2-5,TRBD2,TGTGCCAGCAGCCTCGGGGGGGGCGGCGAGACCCAGTACTTC,CASSLGGGGETQYF